These 29 T cell receptor beta chains were sequenced from one sample in a study of human T cells and chemical hapten exposure. TCRdb processed the RACE reads anew with MiXCR; each CDR3 protein has one entry. Here the sample spans more than 250,000 distinct CDR3 sequences, about 8.6% being singletons. Time point indicated: pre-sensitization, week 0. The treatment denotes: therapeutic diphenylcyclopropenone sensitization with weekly scalp DPC. This material consisted of whole blood, taken in connection with sensitization to the hapten diphenylcyclopropenone (DPC). The receptors derive from a woman between 35 and 50 years old with alopecia areata. Some clones in this sample may be carry-over from other donors' samples.

This clonotype appeared a few times. The chain carries TRBV12-3 or TRBV12-4 and TRBJ2-1; 7 bases align to TRBD1. Trimming cost V 5 bases and J 15 bases; bases outside gene matches: 10. The CDR3 is 12 residues long. CDR3 nucleotide sequence: TGTGCCAGCAGTCAGAACAGGGGAAGCACGTTCTTC. It yields the protein CASSQNRGSTFF.

This clonotype was detected many times. The chain is built from TRBV14 and TRBJ2-2; 7 nucleotides agree with TRBD1. The CDR3 has 13 amino acids. The trim removed 4 bases at V and 6 bases at J, leaving 2 bases unmatched. Per germline, CDR1 SGHDN and CDR2 FVKESK. For the CDR3, the DNA is TGTGCCAGCAGCCGACAGGGTGCCGGGGAGCTGTTTTTT. Protein product: CASSRQGAGELFF.

The chain recombines TRBV10-3 with TRBJ1-1, with a weak D call TRBD1 (5 bases). Trimming cost V 2 bases and J 3 bases, with 16 bases left between them. CDR1 and CDR2 (germline): ENHRY, SYGVKD. This CDR3 contains 16 residues. DNA of the CDR3: TGTGCCATCAGTGAGACAATACGGGGACGGGACACTGAAGCTTTCTTT. This codes for CAISETIRGRDTEAFF.

This clonotype was counted only a few times. The chain carries TRBV20-1 and TRBJ2-7; 9 bases align to TRBD2. The length of the CDR3 is 14 residues. Germline CDR1 is DFQATT and CDR2 is SNEGSKA (reference sequence). The junction had 2 bases not matched to a gene; V was cut back by 2 bases and J by 0 bases. The CDR3 DNA follows: TGCAGTGCTAGACTAGCGGGAAGCTCCTACGAGCAGTACTTC. It encodes CSARLAGSSYEQYF.

The V gene is TRBV4-3, the J gene TRBJ1-5, with D unclear. The ends were cut back, 4 bases at V and 2 bases at J, with 12 bases in the middle. This CDR3 has 15 amino acids. Germline V gene data show CDR1 as LGHNA and CDR2 as YSLEER. CDR3 nucleotide sequence: TGCGCCAGCAGCCTCCACGGCGGGGGCAATCAGCCCCAGCATTTT. The encoded protein is CASSLHGGGNQPQHF.

V gene TRBV27 combines with J gene TRBJ2-7; 7 bases fit TRBD1. The CDR3 runs 15 residues. V lost 5 bases to trimming and J lost 1 base; unmatched junction nucleotides: 8. Germline CDR1 MNHEY, CDR2 SMNVEV (reference sequence). CDR3 sequence reads: CASSPTLGQSYEQYF. The CDR3, as DNA: TGTGCCAGCAGTCCAACCCTGGGACAGTCCTACGAGCAGTACTTC.

The rearrangement uses TRBV24-1 and TRBJ2-2; D unresolved. CDR1 KGHDR and CDR2 SFDVKD come from the germline V gene. This CDR3 contains 16 residues. V lost 5 bases and J lost 0, with 12 bases in between. In DNA, the CDR3 is TGTGCCACCAGTGCCACGACGGGCGCGAACACCGGGGAGCTGTTTTTT. Translated: CATSATTGANTGELFF.

This clonotype has just a few counts. The rearrangement joins TRBV28 to TRBJ2-3, with no clear D. The CDR3 totals 11 residues. Germline V gene data show CDR1 as MDHEN and CDR2 as SYDVKM. V was pared by 2 bases and J by 11 bases, with 8 bases between. The CDR3 DNA reads TGTGCCAGCAGTTTAGTCGAGGAGCAGTATTTT. This sequence encodes CASSLVEEQYF.

The sample holds many counts of this clonotype. The V call is TRBV28, the J call TRBJ1-2; TRBD1 matches at 7 bases. Germline V gene sequence: CDR1 MDHEN, CDR2 SYDVKM. The V gene end was trimmed by 4 bases and the J gene end by 3 bases; junction bases not matched to a gene: 2. The CDR3 is made up of 13 amino acids. The CDR3: CASSSGQHYGYTF. In DNA, the CDR3 is TGTGCCAGCAGTTCGGGACAGCACTATGGCTACACCTTC.

The rearrangement links TRBV7-9 to TRBJ2-1; D remains unclear. Germline V lookup: CDR1 SEHNR, CDR2 FQNEAQ (reference sequence). Trimming took 1 base from V and 5 from J, leaving 12 bases between them. The CDR3 covers 15 residues. For the CDR3, the DNA is TGTGCCAGCAGCTTAGTATTAGACCGGAACAATGAGCAGTTCTTC. This gives the protein CASSLVLDRNNEQFF.

The rearrangement uses TRBV29-1 and TRBJ2-1; 7 bases agree with TRBD2. Germline V lookup: CDR1 SQVTM, CDR2 ANQGSEA. CDR3 length equals 14 residues. The V segment lost 1 base and the J segment 10 bases; nucleotides outside the gene matches: 10. CDR3 residues: CSVEGLAKEGEQFF. Here the CDR3 DNA reads TGCAGCGTTGAAGGACTAGCAAAAGAGGGGGAGCAGTTCTTC.

The chain is built from TRBV4-2 and TRBJ2-1, with 8 bases identical to TRBD2. V shed 5 bases, J shed 4 bases, and the junction held 4 bases outside the gene matches. The CDR3 is 14 amino acids. The V gene's germline CDR1 is LGHNA and CDR2 YNFKEQ. This CDR3 is CASSGTRGYNEQFF. For the CDR3, the DNA is TGTGCCAGCAGCGGGACTAGAGGGTACAATGAGCAGTTCTTC.

This clonotype came up many times. The genes are TRBV5-1 and TRBJ2-3; tentatively, D is TRBD1 (7 bases). Germline V lookup: CDR1 SGHRS, CDR2 YFSETQ. V shed 7 bases and J shed 4 bases, with 13 bases lying between them. The CDR3 runs to 13 residues. Here the CDR3 DNA reads TGCGCCAGCTATTCAGGGGGGTCAGATACGCAGTATTTT. This sequence encodes CASYSGGSDTQYF. Full variable domain (rest looked up from reference TRBV5-1 and TRBJ2-3): KAGVTQTPRYLIKTRGQQVTLSCSPISGHRSVSWYQQTPGQGLQFLFEYFSETQRNKGNFPGRFSGRQFSNSRSEMNVSTLELGDSALYLCASYSGGSDTQYFGPGTRLTVL.

This clonotype was picked up many times. The chain employs TRBV6-1 and TRBJ1-6; D ambiguous. This CDR3 is built from 14 residues. The germline V gene encodes CDR1 MNHNS and CDR2 SASEGT. V was clipped by 4 bases and J by 0 bases, with 4 bases between them. The CDR3: CASSGSSYNSPLHF. In DNA form, the CDR3 reads TGTGCCAGCAGTGGGAGCTCCTATAATTCACCCCTCCACTTT.

This clonotype was recorded a few times. The genes are TRBV29-1 and TRBJ2-5, with 7 positions matching TRBD1. The V and J ends lost 1 base and 1 base, in that order; junction bases with no gene match: 3. The CDR3 is 14 amino acids. CDR1 is SQVTM and CDR2 is ANQGSEA in the germline V gene. CDR3 coding DNA: TGCAGCGTTGAAGTAGCAGGGGGCCAAGAGACCCAGTACTTC. Its translation: CSVEVAGGQETQYF.

In its sample, this clonotype was seen a few times. A read error may produce the germline difference seen at one junction end. The chain uses TRBV12-3 or TRBV12-4 and TRBJ2-7; TRBD1 agrees at 9 bases. This CDR3 contains 13 residues. Written as DNA, the CDR3 is TGTGCCAGCAGTACCCTCTCCCGGGACAGGGAGGACTTC. Amino acid sequence: CASSTLSRDREDF.

The rearrangement joins TRBV6-2 or TRBV6-3 to TRBJ2-7; no firm D call. Trimming cost V 5 bases and J 0 bases, with 11 bases left between them. The CDR3 is 14 residues long. CDR1 is MNHEY, CDR2 SVGEGT, per germline. The CDR3 spells CASSEGFFSYEQYF. Here the CDR3 DNA reads TGTGCCAGCAGTGAAGGGTTTTTCTCCTACGAGCAGTACTTC.

V usage is TRBV12-3 or TRBV12-4 and J usage is TRBJ2-1; perhaps TRBD1 as D (7 bases). V was clipped by 7 bases and J by 7 bases, with 23 bases between them. This CDR3 region has 16 residues. CDR3 nucleotides: TGTGCCAGCACCCGAGGGGCAGGGGGGAAAGGGAATGAGCAGTTCTTC. Encoded protein: CASTRGAGGKGNEQFF.

The chain uses TRBV4-3 and TRBJ2-1; TRBD1 or TRBD2 may be the D gene (6 bases each). Germline V CDR1 and CDR2: LGHNA, YSLEER. CDR3 size: 14 residues. V lost 0 bases and J 10 bases, leaving 13 bases between the germline ends. The CDR3 region has the DNA TGCGCCAGCAGCCAAGATCGGGGGCCCTACGAGCAGTTCTTC. Amino acid sequence: CASSQDRGPYEQFF.

Ten or more counts support this clonotype. The rearrangement joins TRBV27 to TRBJ1-6; 12 nucleotides line up with TRBD1. Trimming took 6 bases from V and 6 from J; bases not matched to a gene: 6. This CDR3 has 16 residues. Germline-derived CDR1 and CDR2 are MNHEY and SMNVEV (reference sequence). Here the CDR3 DNA reads TGTGCCAGCAGCCTGGGGACAGGGGGCTTTAATTCACCCCTCCACTTT. Amino acids: CASSLGTGGFNSPLHF.

This clonotype was seen at least ten times. J is TRBJ2-3 and V is TRBV29-1; D is possibly TRBD2 (5 bases). Trimming left V 3 bases short and J 4 bases short, with 14 bases between. This CDR3 region has 14 residues. Germline values: CDR1 SQVTM, CDR2 ANQGSEA. The CDR3 region is CSVEASSNADTQYF. The DNA for the CDR3 is TGCAGCGTTGAGGCCTCTAGCAACGCAGATACGCAGTATTTT.

This clonotype was detected many times. The chain has TRBV7-9 and TRBJ1-1; unclear D gene. Trimming pared 3 bases from V and 0 bases from J, leaving 5 bases between. Per germline, CDR1 SEHNR and CDR2 FQNEAQ (reference sequence). This CDR3 has 13 residues. The CDR3 region has the DNA TGTGCCAGCAGCTTCCCCATGAACACTGAAGCTTTCTTT. It encodes CASSFPMNTEAFF.

The chain couples TRBV6-2 or TRBV6-3 to TRBJ1-5; 7 bases line up with TRBD1. V lost 6 bases and J lost 2; bases outside the gene matches: 4. The germline gives CDR1 MNHEY, CDR2 SVGEGT. The CDR3 covers 14 residues. As DNA, the CDR3 is TGTGCCAGCAGATATACAGGGGGCAATCAGCCCCAGCATTTT. Protein product: CASRYTGGNQPQHF.

This clonotype has a handful of counts. The chain recombines TRBV19 with TRBJ2-2; D is undetermined. CDR1 is LNHDA and CDR2 is SQIVND in the germline V gene (reference sequence). Trimming pared 3 bases from V and 1 base from J, leaving 9 bases between. The CDR3 consists of 15 residues. DNA of the CDR3: TGTGCCAGTAGTATGGCTTCGGTGAACACCGGGGAGCTGTTTTTT. Its translation: CASSMASVNTGELFF.

The chain couples TRBV7-2 to TRBJ1-3; 7 bases fit TRBD1. The CDR3 runs 15 residues. V lost 5 bases to trimming and J lost 3 bases; unmatched junction nucleotides: 7. Germline V gives CDR1 SGHTA, CDR2 FQGNSA. The CDR3 region has the DNA TGTGCCAGCAGCCCCGACAGGGCTTATGGAAACACCATATATTTT. The encoded protein is CASSPDRAYGNTIYF.

This clonotype was counted at least ten times. The rearrangement links TRBV3-1 to TRBJ1-1; a possible D gene is TRBD1 (5 bases). Germline CDR1 and CDR2: LGHDT and YNNKEL (reference sequence). This CDR3 has 14 amino acids. V shed 2 bases and J shed 5 bases, with 12 bases lying between them. In nucleotides, the CDR3 is TGTGCCAGCAGCCAAATTGGGGGGGGAACTGAAGCTTTCTTT. It codes for CASSQIGGGTEAFF.

In this sample, this clonotype turned up a few times. The chain links TRBV7-2 to TRBJ1-5, with TRBD1 identical over 9 bases. The germline V gene encodes CDR1 SGHTA and CDR2 FQGNSA. Losses at the gene ends were 3 bases for V and 3 bases for J; bases not matched to a gene: 3. The CDR3 runs 15 residues. The CDR3 sequence: CASSFHRGHNQPQHF. The CDR3 DNA reads TGTGCCAGCAGCTTCCACAGGGGGCACAATCAGCCCCAGCATTTT.

The chain joins TRBV11-2 to TRBJ2-2; D is perhaps TRBD1 (6 bases). The germline CDR1 and CDR2 sequences are SGHAT and FQNNGV. V was trimmed by 0 bases and J by 7 bases, leaving 21 bases between them. The CDR3 runs 18 residues. The CDR3 region is CASSLETWGRGIGGELFF. The CDR3 nucleotides are TGTGCCAGCAGCTTAGAGACCTGGGGCAGGGGAATTGGCGGGGAGCTGTTTTTT.

This clonotype occurred many times. This sequence joins TRBV7-2 and TRBJ1-2; D not certain. V dropped 5 bases and J dropped 4 bases, with 8 bases sitting between them. The length of the CDR3 is 12 residues. Germline-derived CDR1 and CDR2 are SGHTA and FQGNSA. This CDR3 is CASSPNAYGYTF. The CDR3 bases are TGTGCCAGCAGCCCGAACGCCTATGGCTACACCTTC.